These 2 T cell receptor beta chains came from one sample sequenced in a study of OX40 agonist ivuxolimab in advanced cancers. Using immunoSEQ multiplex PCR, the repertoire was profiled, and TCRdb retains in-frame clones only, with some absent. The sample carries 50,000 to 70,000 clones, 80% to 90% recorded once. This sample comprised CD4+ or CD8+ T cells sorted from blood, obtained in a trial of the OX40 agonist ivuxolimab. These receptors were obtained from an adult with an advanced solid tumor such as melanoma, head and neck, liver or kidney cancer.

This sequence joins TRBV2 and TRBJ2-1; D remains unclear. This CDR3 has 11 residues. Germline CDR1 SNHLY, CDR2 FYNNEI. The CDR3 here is CARNQNNEQFF. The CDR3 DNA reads TGTGCTCGGAACCAAAACAATGAGCAGTTCTTC.

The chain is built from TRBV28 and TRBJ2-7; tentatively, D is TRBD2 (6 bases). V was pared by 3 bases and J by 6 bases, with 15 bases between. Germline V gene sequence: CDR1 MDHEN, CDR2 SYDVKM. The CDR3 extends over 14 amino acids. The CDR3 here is CASSFGTPSSEQYF. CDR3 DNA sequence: TGTGCCAGCAGTTTTGGGACTCCGAGTTCCGAGCAGTACTTC.